Following are 17 T cell receptor beta chains from one sample sequenced in a study of PD-L1 blockade in urothelial cancer (dated by TCRdb to the late 2010s). Libraries were built with the immunoSEQ multiplex PCR assay. TCRdb's version of the immuneACCESS table is confined to in-frame rearrangements and falls short of the full clone set. An unresolved V gene accounts for under half of the shortfall where checked; the remainder is of unknown origin. The sample table lists roughly 32,000 clones, 75% to 85% of them with a count of one. Of the sample, about 31% falls within the top ten clones. The sequenced sample was PBMCs, obtained around atezolizumab (anti-PD-L1) treatment. The source is a man in his sixties with urothelial cancer.

The sample holds one count of this clone. The chain is built from TRBV20-1 and TRBJ1-5; no clear D gene. V was trimmed by 0 bases and J by 12 bases, leaving 9 bases between them. The CDR3 is 11 residues long. Germline CDR1 and CDR2: DFQATT and SNEGSKA (reference sequence). The CDR3 region is CSARDGGNQHF. CDR3 sequence (DNA): TGCAGTGCTAGAGATGGAGGGAACCAGCATTTT.

The chain uses TRBV7-8 and TRBJ2-2, with a tentative D call TRBD1 (5 bases). V lost 11 bases and J 6 bases, leaving 19 bases between the germline ends. This CDR3 comprises 14 residues. CDR1 SGHVS and CDR2 FQNEAQ come from the germline V gene. The CDR3 region is CASGMAGRPGELFF. For the CDR3, the DNA is TGTGCCTCCGGTATGGCAGGGCGTCCCGGGGAGCTGTTTTTT.

V usage is TRBV30 and J usage is TRBJ2-7, with D possibly being TRBD2 (6 bases). This CDR3 comprises 13 residues. Germline V gives CDR1 GTSNPN, CDR2 SVGIG (reference sequence). The ends were cut back, 8 bases at V and 0 bases at J, with 14 bases in the middle. CDR3: CAARLTSSYEQYF. The CDR3 DNA reads TGTGCCGCACGACTGACTAGCTCCTACGAGCAGTACTTC.

The chain employs TRBV7-8 and TRBJ2-2, with 11 bases lining up with TRBD1. This CDR3 has 17 amino acids. Germline CDR1 is SGHVS and CDR2 is FQNEAQ. The ends lost 2 bases at V and 1 base at J; junction bases unmatched: 3. For the CDR3, the DNA is TGTGCCAGCAGCTTACGGACAGGGGGCGGGAACACCGGGGAGCTGTTTTTT. Its translation is CASSLRTGGGNTGELFF.

The rearrangement uses TRBV2 and TRBJ2-7, with 7 bases lining up with TRBD1. The J segment lost 4 bases and the V segment lost 5 bases, leaving 5 bases of the junction unmatched. Germline V gives CDR1 SNHLY, CDR2 FYNNEI. The CDR3 sequence is 13 residues long. The CDR3 DNA reads TGTGCCAGCAGTTTGGGACAGAATTACGAGCAGTACTTC. Its protein product is CASSLGQNYEQYF.

CDR3: CASSVGQGLGELFF. CDR3 in DNA: TGCGCCAGCAGCGTTGGACAGGGGCTGGGGGAGCTGTTTTTT. This chain connects TRBV5-1 to TRBJ2-2, with 9 bases aligning to TRBD1. This CDR3 has 14 residues. V lost 4 bases, J lost 8 bases, and 6 bases stayed unmatched. The germline V gene has CDR1 SGHRS and CDR2 YFSETQ.

The chain's CDR3 is CASSLGTSGSSIRQFF. CDR3 DNA sequence: TGCGCCAGCAGCTTGGGGACTAGCGGGAGTAGTATTCGGCAGTTCTTC. V gene TRBV5-1 combines with J gene TRBJ2-1; 13 positions match TRBD2. Germline CDR1 reads SGHRS; CDR2 reads YFSETQ. Trimming removed 0 bases from V and 12 bases from J; junction bases left unmatched: 9. The CDR3 length is 16 residues.

The J gene is TRBJ2-1, the V gene TRBV19; no clear D. V gave up 3 bases and J gave up 9 bases, with 18 bases separating them. This CDR3 spans 15 amino acids. Germline CDR1 and CDR2: LNHDA and SQIVND (reference sequence). CDR3 sequence (DNA): TGTGCCAGTAGTATCGACCGTCGCCCATCGGGTGAGCAGTTCTTC. Translation: CASSIDRRPSGEQFF.

The chain combines TRBV5-1 with TRBJ1-1; D gene ambiguous. Per germline, CDR1 SGHRS and CDR2 YFSETQ. The germline V and J ends were trimmed by 6 bases and 11 bases, with 14 bases remaining between them. The CDR3 is 11 amino acids. This CDR3 reads CASTAGLLAFF. CDR3 nucleotide sequence: TGCGCCAGCACGGCAGGTTTATTGGCTTTCTTT.

The genes are TRBV2 and TRBJ2-3, with 9 bases fitting TRBD2. The CDR3 has 15 residues. In germline, CDR1 is SNHLY, CDR2 FYNNEI. Trimming cost V 4 bases and J 2 bases; bases outside gene matches: 4. CDR3 DNA sequence: TGTGCCAGCAGTGCCCCTAGCGGGATCACAGATACGCAGTATTTT. Amino acids: CASSAPSGITDTQYF.

The chain employs TRBV6-1 and TRBJ1-1; the match to TRBD1 covers 9 bases. The CDR3 totals 14 residues. Germline CDR1 and CDR2: MNHNS and SASEGT. V dropped 6 bases and J dropped 5; count of bases not matched to a gene: 7. The CDR3 DNA sequence: TGTGCCAGCAGACGGGACAGGGAGGCGACTGAAGCTTTCTTT. Protein product: CASRRDREATEAFF.

This chain links TRBV5-4 with TRBJ2-3; 8 bases line up with TRBD1. The V gene's germline CDR1 is SGHNT and CDR2 YYREEE (reference sequence). The CDR3 consists of 14 residues. Unmatched junction bases numbered 4, after V lost 4 bases and J lost 3 bases. The CDR3 sequence: CASSKQGATDTQYF. Written as DNA, the CDR3 is TGTGCCAGCAGCAAGCAGGGGGCAACAGATACGCAGTATTTT.

This chain links TRBV6-6 with TRBJ1-3, with D unresolved. The CDR3 has 13 residues. V was trimmed by 11 bases and J by 4 bases, leaving 15 bases between them. Germline V lookup: CDR1 MNHNY, CDR2 SVGAGI (reference sequence). CDR3 bases: TGTGCCGGGTCCGGGAAAGGAGGAAACACCATATATTTT. Encoded protein: CAGSGKGGNTIYF.

The chain employs TRBV30 and TRBJ1-5; perhaps TRBD1 as D (6 bases). The CDR3 loop spans 13 amino acids. V was pared by 0 bases and J by 7 bases, with 10 bases between. From germline, CDR1 is GTSNPN and CDR2 SVGIG (reference sequence). CDR3 bases: TGTGCCTGGAGTGTAGGGGGAAAACAGCCCCAGCATTTT. Translation gives CAWSVGGKQPQHF.

The V call is TRBV10-1, the J call TRBJ1-1; D may be TRBD1 (5 bases). V lost 6 bases and J lost 0, with 8 bases in between. Germline loops: CDR1 WNHNN, CDR2 SYGVQD (reference sequence). The CDR3 runs to 13 residues. The CDR3 nucleotides read TGCGCCAGCAGAGACAGTATGAACACTGAAGCTTTCTTT. It encodes CASRDSMNTEAFF.

The chain joins TRBV6-1 to TRBJ2-1; TRBD1 matches at 7 bases. Germline CDR1 reads MNHNS; CDR2 reads SASEGT. There are 16 residues in the CDR3. V gave up 4 bases and J gave up 0 bases; unmatched junction bases: 6. CDR3 in DNA: TGTGCCAGCAGTGGATCAGGGGGTCGCTCCTACAATGAGCAGTTCTTC. This translates into CASSGSGGRSYNEQFF.

This chain connects TRBV6-1 to TRBJ1-6; D is uncertain. Germline CDR1 MNHNS, CDR2 SASEGT. This CDR3 is 12 amino acids long. Trimming took off 6 bases at V and 8 bases at J, with 8 bases between the two ends. Here the CDR3 DNA reads TGTGCCAGCAGAAGAGTCGATTCACCCCTCCACTTT. Amino acid sequence: CASRRVDSPLHF.